This T cell receptor (beta chain) was documented in a study of cytomegalovirus exposure and HLA in healthy donors. Study observations and caveats: Follow-up analysis later connected one missense variant in DCLRE1C with trimming of TCR beta V- and J-genes. Immune exposure information comprised only CMV serostatus.

Concerning this clone itself: Its antigen is not known.

Both 60 Vbeta primers and 13 Jbeta primers went into the PCR. Sequenced by immunoSEQ multiplex PCR; TCRdb stores in-frame clones only, minus some. This sample has roughly 150,000 clones; approximately 80% occur once, and the top ten carry over 13%. The receptor's source is a middle-aged woman in good health and CMV-seronegative. The source material was PBMCs.

The CDR3 DNA reads as TGTGCCAGCAGCTTAGCGGCTTACGGACAGGCAGGAGAGACCCAGTACTTC. Encoded protein: CASSLAAYGQAGETQYF. The chain recombines TRBV7-9 with TRBJ2-5; 7 bases are a match to TRBD1. Unmatched junction bases numbered 11, after V lost 0 bases and J lost 4 bases. The V gene's germline CDR1 is SEHNR and CDR2 FQNEAQ (reference sequence). This CDR3 comprises 17 residues.